This T cell receptor (beta chain) was recovered during a study of CD8 T cells in ankylosing spondylitis. This clonotype was found once. The antigen is not known. Making the TCR beta libraries involved quantitative 5'-RACE with molecular barcodes. TCRdb used MiXCR to reprocess the 5' RACE reads, holding one entry per CDR3 protein. The table lists more than 600,000 distinct CDR3 sequences, around 20% of them singletons, with around a fifth in the top ten. Overall study findings and caveats: Seemingly characteristic of ankylosing spondylitis blood was a TCR beta motif consisting of about 8 highly homologous variants.

There are 17 residues in the CDR3. V shed 4 bases, J shed 5 bases, and the junction held 15 bases outside the gene matches. Germline CDR1 is MDHEN and CDR2 is SYDVKM. Input material: blood, either unsorted or a sorted T cell fraction (not recorded which). The rearrangement uses TRBV28 and TRBJ2-3; 7 bases are a match to TRBD2. The TCR sequence derives from a male donor with ankylosing spondylitis. The CDR3 nucleotides read TGTGCCAGCAGTTGGCCCTCTAGGGGCGGGAGTAAAGATACGCAGTATTTT. Its translation is CASSWPSRGGSKDTQYF.